Shown below are 14 T cell receptor beta chains from a single sample sequenced in a study of CD8 T cells in Susac syndrome. The authors reverse transcribed roughly 0.5 to 1 ug RNA with random hexamers. TCRdb re-analysed the immunoSEQ multiplex PCR reads in MiXCR, keeping a single row per CDR3 protein. The profile shows more than 100,000 distinct CDR3 sequences, 90% to 95% of them singletons. Sequenced: CD4+ T cells from PBMCs. Every receptor here comes from a human donor in good health.

This chain joins TRBV29-1 and TRBJ2-3; no reliable D call. CDR3 size: 12 residues. Germline values: CDR1 SQVTM, CDR2 ANQGSEA. V lost 7 bases and J lost 4, with 12 bases in between. The CDR3 DNA follows: TGCAGCGCTGGTGGGCGGTCAGATACGCAGTATTTT. It encodes CSAGGRSDTQYF.

The chain uses TRBV3-1 and TRBJ2-6; perhaps TRBD1 as D (6 bases). This CDR3 spans 17 amino acids. Between the trimmed V and J ends, which lost 4 bases and 4 bases, there was a span of 17 bases. Germline V gene data show CDR1 as LGHDT and CDR2 as YNNKEL (reference sequence). The CDR3 spells CASSLLTGPGGANVLTF. CDR3 DNA: TGTGCCAGCAGCCTCCTTACAGGGCCCGGCGGGGCCAACGTCCTGACTTTC.

The chain links TRBV20-1 to TRBJ2-1, with 11 nucleotides matching TRBD2. CDR1 DFQATT and CDR2 SNEGSKA come from the germline V gene (reference sequence). The CDR3 is 15 residues long. Trimming removed 6 bases from V and 4 bases from J; junction bases left unmatched: 8. The CDR3 is CSAIPTSGNYNEQFF. In nucleotides, the CDR3 is TGCAGTGCCATTCCGACTAGCGGGAATTACAATGAGCAGTTCTTC.

The V gene is TRBV14, the J gene TRBJ2-2; D gene unclear. The CDR3 sequence is 13 residues long. The V end was cut by 4 bases, the J end by 9 bases, with 12 bases between. CDR1 is SGHDN, CDR2 FVKESK, per germline. CDR3 in DNA: TGTGCCAGCAGCCCCCGCCCCCCCAGGGAGCTGTTTTTT. Translation: CASSPRPPRELFF.

The gene calls are TRBV3-1 and TRBJ2-7; TRBD2 might be the D (6 bases). Looked up from germline, CDR1 is LGHDT and CDR2 is YNNKEL (reference sequence). V was cut by 5 bases and J by 7 bases, with 18 bases left in between. The CDR3 is 14 residues long. The CDR3 reads CASSRRDFTWEQYF. CDR3 bases: TGTGCCAGCAGCAGAAGGGACTTTACTTGGGAGCAGTACTTC.

The V call is TRBV10-3, the J call TRBJ2-3, with no clear D. The V gene's germline CDR1 is ENHRY and CDR2 SYGVKD. The CDR3 length is 12 residues. V was cut by 2 bases and J by 7 bases, with 7 bases left in between. CDR3 nucleotide sequence: TGTGCCATCAGTGAGGACGGGTATACGCAGTATTTT. Translated: CAISEDGYTQYF.

The J gene is TRBJ2-6, the V gene TRBV9, with 7 nucleotides matching TRBD2. J was trimmed by 1 base and V by 7 bases; bases with no gene match: 5. Germline V gene data show CDR1 as SGDLS and CDR2 as YYNGEE. The CDR3 extends over 15 amino acids. The CDR3 DNA sequence: TGTGCCAGCGGCCTCGGGGGGTCTGGGGCCAACGTCCTGACTTTC. Protein sequence: CASGLGGSGANVLTF.

V and J are TRBV29-1 and TRBJ2-1, with D tentatively TRBD1 (8 bases). The CDR3 runs 14 residues. V lost 4 bases to trimming and J lost 6 bases, with 16 bases between them. Germline values: CDR1 SQVTM, CDR2 ANQGSEA. In DNA form, the CDR3 reads TGCAGCGTTGCAGGGGGCGGACTAGGCAATGAGCAGTTCTTC. Translated: CSVAGGGLGNEQFF.

The chain combines TRBV28 with TRBJ1-2, with 8 bases identical to TRBD1. The CDR3 is 14 amino acids. In germline, CDR1 is MDHEN, CDR2 SYDVKM. V shed 6 bases and J 5 bases; nucleotides not matched to a gene: 8. The CDR3, as DNA: TGTGCCAGCAGGGATGACAGGGGCGGATATGGCTACACCTTC. Its protein is CASRDDRGGYGYTF.

This chain links TRBV29-1 with TRBJ2-7; either TRBD1 or TRBD2 may fit D (7 bases each). CDR3 length equals 14 residues. Germline V CDR1 and CDR2: SQVTM, ANQGSEA. V was trimmed by 6 bases and J by 4 bases, leaving 19 bases between them. CDR3 protein: CSVARGEGPYEQYF. CDR3 bases: TGCAGCGTCGCCAGGGGGGAGGGCCCGTACGAGCAGTACTTC.

This clonotype was observed once. The chain links TRBV3-1 to TRBJ1-2; maybe TRBD1 (5 bases). Trimming removed 2 bases at V and 8 bases at J, with 18 bases between. CDR1 and CDR2 from the germline V gene are LGHDT and YNNKEL (reference sequence). The CDR3 has 15 amino acids. The CDR3 DNA is TGTGCCAGCAGCCAAAGTTTAACGATTCAGGGAGGCTACACCTTC. It codes for CASSQSLTIQGGYTF.

The chain recombines TRBV21-1 with TRBJ2-7; the table's TRBD1 call for D was not verified on the DNA. TRBV21-1 is assigned pseudogene status. This CDR3 has 13 residues. The CDR3 DNA follows: TGTGCCAGCAGCAGGGGGCCGACTAGCGAGCAGTACTTC. Protein product: CASSRGPTSEQYF.

The genes are TRBV4-1 and TRBJ2-7; D is undetermined. Germline assignment: CDR1 MGHRA and CDR2 YSYEKL. This CDR3 has 14 amino acids. V lost 1 base to trimming and J lost 4 bases, with 11 bases between them. In nucleotides, the CDR3 is TGCGCCAGCAGCCAAGTCCCCCCCCCATACGAGCAGTACTTC. This encodes CASSQVPPPYEQYF.

The CDR3 DNA sequence: TGTGCCAGCAGTTTCGCAGGGGGTCTAGAGACCCAGTACTTC. Protein sequence: CASSFAGGLETQYF. The rearrangement joins TRBV12-3 or TRBV12-4 to TRBJ2-5, with 7 bases fitting TRBD1. V lost 3 bases to trimming and J lost 4 bases; unmatched junction nucleotides: 5. The CDR3 covers 14 residues.